The next 8 T cell receptor beta chains were all read from a single sample in a study of T cell responses to AZD1222 COVID-19 vaccine. The protocol was immunoSEQ multiplex PCR, while the TCRdb copy is restricted to in-frame clones and leaves out a portion. The table has some 96,000 clones, about 87% seen once. The sample was peripheral blood, taken on day 0 of AZD1222 vaccination. The receptors were sampled from an adult in good health.

The genes are TRBV27 and TRBJ2-7; D is possibly TRBD1 (6 bases). CDR3 length: 13 amino acids. Germline-derived CDR1 and CDR2 are MNHEY and SMNVEV (reference sequence). Trimming removed 4 bases at V and 3 bases at J, with 10 bases between. The CDR3 spells CASSYRDNYEQYF. CDR3 in DNA: TGTGCCAGCAGTTACCGGGACAACTACGAGCAGTACTTC.

This clone was detected only once. The J gene is TRBJ2-3, the V gene TRBV11-1, with D possibly being TRBD2 (5 bases). V lost 5 bases, J lost 2 bases, and 14 bases lay in between. Germline V CDR1 and CDR2: SGHAT, FQDESV (reference sequence). The CDR3 runs 15 residues. The CDR3 here is CASSTQTTYTDTQYF. CDR3 nucleotides: TGTGCCAGCAGCACCCAGACTACCTACACAGATACGCAGTATTTT.

The chain joins TRBV19 to TRBJ2-7; 7 bases map to TRBD1. V shed 3 bases, J shed 3 bases, and the junction held 5 bases outside the gene matches. Germline lookup yields CDR1 LNHDA and CDR2 SQIVND (reference sequence). The CDR3 covers 14 residues. DNA for the CDR3: TGTGCCAGTAGTATTGGATCAGGGGGCTACGAGCAGTACTTC. Translated, it gives CASSIGSGGYEQYF.

V and J are TRBV27 and TRBJ1-2, with 11 bases aligning to TRBD1. Per germline, CDR1 MNHEY and CDR2 SMNVEV (reference sequence). The junction had 8 bases not matched to a gene; V was cut back by 3 bases and J by 8 bases. This CDR3 spans 15 amino acids. The CDR3 DNA reads TGTGCCAGCAGTTTTTCTGGACAGGGGGCGGGAGGCTACACCTTC. Translating it yields CASSFSGQGAGGYTF.

The chain combines TRBV3-1 (or the pseudogene TRBV3-2) with TRBJ2-2, with D unresolved. Germline lookup yields CDR1 LGHDT and CDR2 YNNKEL (reference sequence). V shed 1 base and J shed 4 bases, with 4 bases lying between them. The CDR3 is 13 residues long. The CDR3 region has the DNA TGTGCCAGCAGCCAAGTCACCACCGGGGAGCTGTTTTTT. This sequence encodes CASSQVTTGELFF.

The chain uses TRBV2 and TRBJ2-5; unclear D gene. The CDR3 covers 10 residues. V lost 10 bases and J 4 bases, leaving 7 bases between the germline ends. Germline V gives CDR1 SNHLY, CDR2 FYNNEI. For the CDR3, the DNA is TGTGCCATTCAATCAGAGACCCAGTACTTC. It encodes CAIQSETQYF.

The chain uses TRBV18 and TRBJ1-3; 7 bases are shared with TRBD1. V gave up 4 bases and J gave up 5 bases; unmatched junction bases: 5. Germline V gives CDR1 KGHSH, CDR2 LQKENI. CDR3 length: 14 residues. The CDR3 nucleotides are TGTGCCAGCTCACTTGCGGACAGGAGAAACACCATATATTTT. It is translated as CASSLADRRNTIYF. The full variable domain, with the rest looked up from reference TRBV18 and TRBJ1-3, is NAGVMQNPRHLVRRRGQEARLRCSPMKGHSHVYWYRQLPEEGLKFMVYLQKENIIDESGMPKERFSAEFPKEGPSILRIQQVVRGDSAAYFCASSLADRRNTIYFGEGSWLTVV.

This sequence joins TRBV5-4 and TRBJ2-3; 8 bases are a match to TRBD2. The CDR3 runs 17 residues. The germline V gene encodes CDR1 SGHNT and CDR2 YYREEE (reference sequence). Losses at the gene ends were 4 bases for V and 4 bases for J; bases not matched to a gene: 14. Written as DNA, the CDR3 is TGTGCCAGCAGCCTGACTACGGGAGGGAATAAGGCAGATACGCAGTATTTT. This gives the protein CASSLTTGGNKADTQYF.